A single sample gave rise to the 16 T cell receptor beta chains below, sequenced in a study of T cells in Graves' hyperthyroidism and ophthalmopathy. The investigators amplified TCR beta CDR3 regions from RNA transcripts. When the TCR CDR3 underwent first-round RT-PCR, the HTBI primer set was used. MiXCR, run by TCRdb on the multiplex PCR reads, gives a single entry per CDR3 protein. The sample carries fewer than 550,000 distinct CDR3 sequences, roughly 14% recorded once. Sequenced input: blood. These receptors were taken from a woman under 30 with Graves' hyperthyroidism.

Only one count was recorded for this clonotype. The V gene is TRBV2, the J gene TRBJ1-4; TRBD1 matches 8 bases. V shed 4 bases and J 7 bases; nucleotides not matched to a gene: 11. The CDR3 has 16 amino acids. From germline, CDR1 is SNHLY and CDR2 FYNNEI. The CDR3 loop is CASSVDRGRGLEKLFF. For the CDR3, the DNA is TGTGCCAGCAGTGTAGACAGGGGCCGGGGGCTTGAAAAACTGTTTTTT.

This clonotype showed up just a few times. V and J are TRBV3-1 and TRBJ2-3, with 14 nucleotides matching TRBD2. This CDR3 region has 15 residues. Germline trimming cut 4 bases from V and 10 bases from J; bases unmatched to any gene: 7. Germline V lookup: CDR1 LGHDT, CDR2 YNNKEL (reference sequence). CDR3: CASSPGLAGAGAQYF. The CDR3 DNA reads TGTGCCAGCAGCCCGGGACTAGCGGGGGCCGGGGCGCAGTATTTT.

This clonotype was observed many times. The rearrangement uses TRBV13 and TRBJ2-5, with TRBD1 identical over 9 bases. After removal of 3 bases from V and 5 bases from J, the junction contained 7 bases not matched to a gene. The CDR3 is 15 amino acids. From germline, CDR1 is PRHDT and CDR2 FYEKMQ (reference sequence). The CDR3 loop is CASSFGTGPGETQYF. The DNA of the CDR3 is TGTGCCAGCAGCTTTGGGACAGGGCCCGGGGAGACCCAGTACTTC. The variable domain in full, completed from reference TRBV13 and TRBJ2-5, reads AAGVIQSPRHLIKEKRETATLKCYPIPRHDTVYWYQQGPGQDPQFLISFYEKMQSDKGSIPDRFSAQQFSDYHSELNMSSLELGDSALYFCASSFGTGPGETQYFGPGTRLLVL.

This clonotype was found many times. J is TRBJ2-1 and V is TRBV12-3 or TRBV12-4; D call uncertain. V was clipped by 5 bases and J by 7 bases, with 6 bases between them. The CDR3 is 11 amino acids. CDR3 in amino acids: CASSLENEQFF. The CDR3 nucleotides are TGTGCCAGCAGTCTCGAGAATGAGCAGTTCTTC.

In its sample, this clonotype was seen many times. V and J are TRBV7-3 and TRBJ2-1, with D possibly being TRBD1 or TRBD2 (5 bases each). With 5 bases removed from V and 0 bases from J, the gap between germline ends came to 14 bases. CDR3 length: 16 residues. Germline V lookup: CDR1 SGHTA, CDR2 FQGTGA. CDR3 protein: CASSVGPRSSYNEQFF. Written as DNA, the CDR3 is TGTGCCAGCAGCGTGGGACCCAGGAGCTCCTACAATGAGCAGTTCTTC.

This clonotype occurred many times. The chain employs TRBV12-3 or TRBV12-4 and TRBJ1-3, with 9 bases aligning to TRBD1. This CDR3 comprises 14 residues. V lost 6 bases, J lost 2 bases, and 2 bases stayed unmatched. Here the CDR3 DNA reads TGTGCCAGCAGCTGGGACAGGGCTGGAAACACCATATATTTT. Translated, it gives CASSWDRAGNTIYF.

This chain connects TRBV28 to TRBJ1-4, with D perhaps TRBD1 (5 bases). The CDR3 sequence is 15 residues long. Germline values: CDR1 MDHEN, CDR2 SYDVKM. Trimming cost V 5 bases and J 4 bases, with 14 bases left between them. CDR3 amino acids: CASSPRGYGNEKLFF. CDR3 bases: TGTGCCAGCAGTCCTCGGGGGTACGGTAATGAAAAACTGTTTTTT.

The sample holds many counts of this clonotype. V is TRBV28 and J is TRBJ2-7; possibly TRBD1 or TRBD2 for D (7 bases each). CDR1 and CDR2 from the germline V gene are MDHEN and SYDVKM. CDR3 length equals 13 residues. Trimming took off 6 bases at V and 3 bases at J, with 12 bases between the two ends. CDR3 residues: CASSPGGVYEQYF. DNA for the CDR3: TGTGCCAGCAGCCCAGGGGGGGTCTACGAGCAGTACTTC.

This clonotype was counted ten times or more. This chain links TRBV20-1 with TRBJ1-2, with D perhaps matching TRBD1 (6 bases). Trimming took 4 bases from V and 0 from J, leaving 12 bases between them. The CDR3 spans 14 residues. Germline values: CDR1 DFQATT, CDR2 SNEGSKA (reference sequence). The CDR3 reads CSAIRQEANYGYTF. The DNA for the CDR3 is TGCAGTGCTATCCGACAGGAAGCTAACTATGGCTACACCTTC.

This clonotype appeared many times. The chain couples TRBV30 to TRBJ2-1, with D possibly being TRBD2 (6 bases). This CDR3 is built from 15 residues. CDR1 is GTSNPN and CDR2 is SVGIG in the germline V gene (reference sequence). V lost 3 bases, J lost 5 bases, and 17 bases lay in between. In nucleotides, the CDR3 is TGTGCCTGGAGCGGAGGTTCCGGAGGGGACAATGAGCAGTTCTTC. Translation: CAWSGGSGGDNEQFF. Together with reference TRBV30 and TRBJ2-1, the CDR3 gives the full variable domain: SQTIHQWPATLVQPVGSPLSLECTVEGTSNPNLYWYRQAAGRGLQLLFYSVGIGQISSEVPQNLSASRPQDRQFILSSKKLLLSDSGFYLCAWSGGSGGDNEQFFGPGTRLTVL.

The V gene is TRBV20-1, the J gene TRBJ2-7; no definite D call. The CDR3 extends over 14 amino acids. From germline, CDR1 is DFQATT and CDR2 SNEGSKA (reference sequence). V gave up 0 bases and J gave up 1 base, with 10 bases separating them. The chain's CDR3 is CSARDSGYSYEQYF. CDR3 coding DNA: TGCAGTGCTAGAGATTCCGGGTATTCCTACGAGCAGTACTTC.

This clonotype appeared many times. The chain employs TRBV12-3 or TRBV12-4 and TRBJ2-3, with TRBD1 as a possible D gene (5 bases). This CDR3 comprises 14 residues. Between the trimmed V and J ends, which lost 4 bases and 1 base, there was a span of 9 bases. The CDR3 reads CASSSSTGTDTQYF. Written as DNA, the CDR3 is TGTGCCAGCAGTTCCTCGACAGGCACAGATACGCAGTATTTT.

The table lists this clonotype with many counts. This chain links TRBV29-1 with TRBJ2-3; D gene unclear. Germline lookup yields CDR1 SQVTM and CDR2 ANQGSEA. This CDR3 contains 11 residues. With 2 bases removed from V and 2 bases from J, the gap between germline ends came to 2 bases. CDR3 in DNA: TGCAGCGTTGAAAACACAGATACGCAGTATTTT. It is translated as CSVENTDTQYF.

The V and J genes are TRBV6-1 and TRBJ1-3; tentatively, D is TRBD1 (6 bases). V dropped 7 bases and J dropped 2 bases, with 15 bases sitting between them. In germline, CDR1 is MNHNS, CDR2 SASEGT. The CDR3 extends over 15 amino acids. CDR3 bases: TGTGCCAGCACCCAACAGGGAGGGACTGGAAACACCATATATTTT. Its translation: CASTQQGGTGNTIYF.

This clonotype has at least ten counts. This chain joins TRBV11-2 and TRBJ2-7; possible D gene TRBD1, 6 bases. The V gene lost 3 bases and the J gene lost 2 bases, with 17 bases spanning the gap. CDR3 length: 16 amino acids. The germline V gene encodes CDR1 SGHAT and CDR2 FQNNGV. CDR3 DNA: TGTGCCAGCAGCTTCCGGCAAGGCAGGGGAGCCTACGAGCAGTACTTC. As protein: CASSFRQGRGAYEQYF.

In this sample, this clonotype turned up a few times. The genes are TRBV19 and TRBJ2-3; 9 bases map to TRBD2. V was clipped by 2 bases and J by 1 base; unmatched bases: 4. The CDR3 has 16 residues. The germline CDR1 and CDR2 sequences are LNHDA and SQIVND (reference sequence). The CDR3 here is CASSIWRLAGTDTQYF. The CDR3 nucleotides are TGTGCCAGTAGTATATGGAGACTAGCGGGCACAGATACGCAGTATTTT.